This T cell receptor beta chain was recovered during a study of OX40 agonist ivuxolimab in advanced cancers. Study context: Patients got intravenous ivuxolimab at 0.01 to 10 mg/kg every 2 weeks. Notes on the study in general: CD8+ T cells were the subset that, on average, had more expanded clones than CD4+. At 0.1 to 3.0 mg/kg and by week 6, clonal expansion occurred in CD4+ and CD8+ blood T cells.

The protocol was immunoSEQ multiplex PCR, while the TCRdb copy is restricted to in-frame clones and leaves out a portion. The sample holds 60,000 to 85,000 clones, 85% seen once. The table lists this clone with a count of one. Its target is not known. Germline V gives CDR1 MNHEY, CDR2 SVGAGI. The CDR3 contains 14 residues. Trimming took 8 bases from V and 6 from J, leaving 14 bases between them. The sequence derives from an adult with an advanced solid tumor such as melanoma, head and neck, liver or kidney cancer. Sequencing was performed on CD4+ or CD8+ T cells sorted from blood, taken in a trial of the OX40 agonist ivuxolimab. The chain employs TRBV6-5 and TRBJ1-6, with a tentative D call TRBD1 (5 bases). The CDR3 DNA reads as TGTGCCAGCGGGTCGTCCAGGGCTAATTCACCCCTCCACTTT. Its protein product is CASGSSRANSPLHF.